This record looks at one T cell receptor (beta chain) sequence and its context. The specificity of this receptor is unknown. Base-call qualities are not available, and no considerably larger clone is one nucleotide away. After removal of 1 base from V and 7 bases from J, the junction retains 7 bases not matched to a gene. The CDR3 has 14 amino acids, counting the end cysteine and phenylalanine. Only the CDR3 DNA is retained, 42 bases long and in frame from the first base. CDR1 and CDR2, looked up from the germline V gene, are MGHDK and SYGVNS. This sample is drawn from a study of T cells in Graves' hyperthyroidism and ophthalmopathy (dated by TCRdb to between 2018 and 2021). Background for the entire study: Peripheral blood was sampled at the time of initial diagnosis, prior to any treatment. To identify distinguishing TCR V-J signatures, a discovery cohort of about 100 patients was used, comprising 40 to 45 with Graves' ophthalmopathy and some 60 with stable Graves' hyperthyroidism. Prospective prediction of ophthalmopathy was tested in an independent validation cohort of approximately 19 hyperthyroidism patients and 15 to 17 patients who later progressed to ophthalmopathy. The 95 to 100 discovery patients were divided at random into training and test sets in a 7:3 ratio. The study also compared thyroid tissue and blood T-cell repertoires from about 6 Graves' hyperthyroidism patients. Following sampling, methimazole starting at 30 mg daily was given to hyperthyroidism patients, and high-dose intravenous methylprednisolone was given to ophthalmopathy patients. According to the paper, TCR Vbeta CDR3 sequencing was carried out on about 140 peripheral blood samples, which came from approximately 41 ophthalmopathy, around 75 hyperthyroidism and about 17 progressor patients.

The TCR beta CDR3 regions were amplified from the RNA transcripts. For the first round of RT-PCR on the TCR CDR3, the HTBI primer set was used together with the Qiagen OneStep RT-PCR kit. Libraries were constructed in a second round of multiplex PCR, after which size selection and purification were carried out. The libraries were sequenced on an Illumina HiSeq2000 using paired-end 100 bp reads. In the authors' own workflow: SOAPnuke was used to process the raw data, with reads discarded if the reads contained adapters or uncalled bases, had a mean Phred below 15, or lacked an exact constant-primer or identifier match. COPE v1.2.5 was used to merge high-quality paired reads, and clonotypes were defined as unique nucleotide sequences. MiTCR v1.1 was used to align clonotypes to the IMGT TRBV, TRBD and TRBJ reference segments. Only V-J combinations with frequency above 0.0001, covering roughly 99% of repertoires, were analysed. A TCS score was defined as the ratio of F50 (clonal expansion) to E x V (chaos), with BLOSUM62-based TCRdist applied between CDR3 peptides within each V-J. Welch's t-statistics and random forest reduced roughly 530 V-J features to roughly 13, which were used in a naive Bayes classifier (R e1071). Starting from the raw public reads, TCRdb applied fastp trimming at Q25, assembled clones with MiXCR and retained in-frame beta chains. Each entry is one CDR3 protein sequence, shown with its most common DNA and genes. Clone size and V and J calls follow TCRdb, not the original study. In this sample the table shows approximately 700,000 distinct CDR3 sequences, roughly 15% of which occur a single time. The ten biggest clones cover under 8.5% of the sample.

What the work shows at the level of the full study, not this receptor alone: In cross-validation, a model built on a 13 V-J signature told ophthalmopathy apart from stable hyperthyroidism with less than 90% sensitivity and roughly 81% specificity, and in testing the same model reached 80%/75%. Most expanded thyroid clonotypes (frequency above 0.001) were also detected in blood, a finding suggesting that blood repertoires may reflect thyroid immune responses. Sample size was not statistically predetermined, and blinding of investigators to group allocation was not performed. In validation, the model predicted progression to ophthalmopathy with 55% to 71% sensitivity and about 73% specificity, a median of 6.5 months before onset.

Stable Graves' hyperthyroidism was defined as no progression to ophthalmopathy during 18 months of follow-up. Hyperthyroidism patients were newly diagnosed, had a disease duration of under 2 months, and were aged 18 to 65 years. Any patient with an uncontrolled infection, another autoimmune disease, pregnancy or lactation was excluded. Clinical symptoms, serum thyroxine and TRAb, thyroid ultrasound, and orbital computed tomography formed the basis for the diagnoses. Ficoll-Paque density gradient centrifugation was used to isolate PBMCs from approximately 10 ml of fresh peripheral blood. Total RNA was extracted with Trizol reagent, and quality was checked on an Agilent 2100 Bioanalyzer.

This receptor was identified in a young man with Graves' hyperthyroidism. Sequences were obtained from blood. The sequence joins TRBV25-1 to TRBJ2-7, and 7 junctional nucleotides match TRBD1. The nucleotide sequence reads TGTGCCAGCAGTGAATCGAGGGGGCTGAGGGAGCAGTACTTC. Translated, this gives CASSESRGLREQYF.